The source of this T cell receptor (beta chain) is a study of T cells in Graves' hyperthyroidism and ophthalmopathy (dated by TCRdb to the late 2010s). For the wider study: Peripheral blood was collected at initial diagnosis, before any treatment. In about six Graves' hyperthyroidism patients, the study also compared T-cell repertoires from thyroid tissue with T-cell repertoires from blood. Following sampling, methimazole starting at 30 mg daily was given to hyperthyroidism patients, and high-dose intravenous methylprednisolone was given to ophthalmopathy patients. TCR Vbeta CDR3 sequencing of some 140 peripheral blood samples (over 40 ophthalmopathy, roughly 72 hyperthyroidism and roughly 17 progressor patients) is reported in the paper. An independent validation cohort of around 20 hyperthyroidism patients and 17 patients who later progressed to ophthalmopathy tested prospective prediction of ophthalmopathy. The roughly 91 discovery patients were randomly divided into training and test sets at a 7:3 ratio. A discovery cohort of around 100 patients, roughly 43 with Graves' ophthalmopathy and approximately 55 with stable Graves' hyperthyroidism, was used to find distinguishing TCR V-J signatures. Results the study describes overall, beyond this receptor: Sample size was not statistically predetermined, and blinding of investigators to group allocation was not performed. In validation, progression to ophthalmopathy was predicted by the model with about 70% sensitivity and 72.22% specificity, a median of about 6.8 months before onset. A 13 V-J signature model separated ophthalmopathy from stable hyperthyroidism, with roughly 88% sensitivity and about 81% specificity in cross-validation and 80%/75% in testing. Most expanded thyroid clonotypes (frequency above 0.001) were also detected in blood, suggesting blood repertoires may reflect thyroid immune responses.

In the ophthalmopathy patients, disease was moderately to severely active, with a Clinical Activity Score of 3 or more, a NOSPECS grade of 4 or more, and a duration of less than 3 months. Patients with uncontrolled infections, other autoimmune diseases, pregnancy or lactation were excluded. Diagnoses relied on clinical symptoms, serum thyroxine and TRAb, thyroid ultrasound and orbital computed tomography. PBMCs were isolated from about 9.1 ml of fresh peripheral blood by Ficoll-Paque density gradient centrifugation. Total RNA was extracted with Trizol reagent, and quality was checked on an Agilent 2100 Bioanalyzer. On this clonotype itself: Its antigen target is currently unknown. Base quality data are lacking; no much larger clone is found one base away.

The TCR beta CDR3 regions were amplified from the RNA transcripts. The TCR CDR3 was subjected to a first round of RT-PCR using the HTBI primer set and the Qiagen OneStep RT-PCR kit. The libraries were constructed in a second round of multiplex PCR and then size-selected and purified. Paired-end sequencing of the libraries was performed with 100 bp reads on an Illumina HiSeq2000. On the authors' methods: SOAPnuke was used to process the raw data, removing reads that contained adapters or uncalled bases, had a mean Phred below 15, or lacked an exact match to the constant primer or identifier. High-quality paired reads were merged with COPE v1.2.5, and unique nucleotide sequences were defined as clonotypes. Clonotypes were aligned to IMGT TRBV, TRBD and TRBJ reference segments using MiTCR v1.1. Only V-J combinations with frequency above 0.0001, covering about 99% of repertoires, were analysed. A TCS score was defined as the ratio between F50 (clonal expansion) and ExV (chaos), using BLOSUM62-based TCRdist between CDR3 peptides within each V-J. Welch's t-statistics and random forest reduced around 550 V-J features to 10 to 15, which were used in a naive Bayes classifier (R e1071). The similarity between thyroid and blood repertoires was quantified using the Morisita-Horn index. The raw public reads went through TCRdb reprocessing: fastp at Q25, MiXCR clone calling, in-frame beta chains kept. When rows share a CDR3 protein, they turn into one entry using the most common DNA and genes. TCRdb's processing, not the authors' own work, is the source of the V and J calls. Present in this sample are more than 500,000 distinct CDR3 sequences, 14% to 15% of which were seen just once. Around 4.5% of the sample rests with the top ten.

This TCR came from a woman aged 40 to 50 with Graves' ophthalmopathy. Sequenced material: blood.

The nucleotide sequence is given as TGTGCCAGCAGCTCGGGAGGGGGGGGTTCCTACGAGCAGTACTTC. Its product reads: CASSSGGGGSYEQYF. The chain employs TRBV7-2 and TRBJ2-7; a stretch of 8 junction bases matches TRBD2. At the junction V is shortened by 4 bases and J by 1 base; bases outside the gene matches: 6. CDR1 and CDR2 are read off the germline V gene as SGHTA and FQGNSA. Reading from cysteine to phenylalanine, the CDR3 counts 15 amino acids. Only the CDR3 DNA stays, 45 bases, in frame from base 1.